Sequencing of this T cell receptor (beta chain) was carried out in a study of regulatory and conventional T cells in RAG deficiency. Points from the study as a whole: Other subsets showed around 10-fold reductions, but Treg unique TCR beta sequences fell roughly 100-fold in these patients.

Germline loops: CDR1 MNHEY, CDR2 SVGAGI. Deletions cut 1 base from V and 7 bases from J, with 8 bases between. This CDR3 contains 14 residues. The sorted conventional CD4+ T cells were CD25-low and CD127-high, with genomic DNA sequenced. With regard to this clone: The antigen is unknown.

The method was immunoSEQ multiplex PCR; TCRdb's version includes in-frame clones alone and lacks a portion of them. This sample has about 1,000 clones, with roughly 84% found just once. The origin of this receptor is a human donor with RAG deficiency presenting as combined immunodeficiency. The genes are TRBV6-5 and TRBJ1-6; weak D call: TRBD1 (5 bases). Sequencing input: CD4+ effector T cells sorted from blood. The CDR3 protein is CASSYFRDNSPLHF. Here the CDR3 DNA reads TGTGCCAGCAGTTACTTTCGGGACAATTCACCCCTCCACTTT.